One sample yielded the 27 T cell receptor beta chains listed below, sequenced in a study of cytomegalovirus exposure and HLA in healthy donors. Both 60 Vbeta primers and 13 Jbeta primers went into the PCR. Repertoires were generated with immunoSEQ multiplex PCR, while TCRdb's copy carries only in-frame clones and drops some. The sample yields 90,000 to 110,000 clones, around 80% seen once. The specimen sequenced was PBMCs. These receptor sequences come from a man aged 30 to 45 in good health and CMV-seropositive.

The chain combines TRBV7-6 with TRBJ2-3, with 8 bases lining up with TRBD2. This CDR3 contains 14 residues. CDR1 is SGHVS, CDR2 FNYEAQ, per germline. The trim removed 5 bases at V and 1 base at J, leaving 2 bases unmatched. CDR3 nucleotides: TGTGCCAGCAGCCCAGCGGGGGGCACAGATACGCAGTATTTT. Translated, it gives CASSPAGGTDTQYF.

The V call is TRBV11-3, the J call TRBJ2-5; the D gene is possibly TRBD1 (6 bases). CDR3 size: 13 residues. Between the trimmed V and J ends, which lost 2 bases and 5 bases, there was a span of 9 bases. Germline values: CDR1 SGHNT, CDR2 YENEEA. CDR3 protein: CASSLNRVETQYF. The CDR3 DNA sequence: TGTGCCAGCAGCTTAAACAGGGTGGAGACCCAGTACTTC.

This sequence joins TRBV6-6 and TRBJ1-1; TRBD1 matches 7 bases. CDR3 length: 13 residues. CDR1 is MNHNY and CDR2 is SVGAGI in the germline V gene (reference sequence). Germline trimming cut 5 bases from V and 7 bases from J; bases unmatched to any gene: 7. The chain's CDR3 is CASSRGTVHEAFF. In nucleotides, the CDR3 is TGTGCCAGCAGTAGGGGGACAGTTCATGAAGCTTTCTTT.

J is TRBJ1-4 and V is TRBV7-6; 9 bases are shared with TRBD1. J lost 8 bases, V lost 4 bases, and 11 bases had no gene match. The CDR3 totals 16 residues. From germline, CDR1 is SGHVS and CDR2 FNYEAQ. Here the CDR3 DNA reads TGTGCCAGCAGCTGGACGGGACAGGGAGTAGGCGAAAAACTGTTTTTT. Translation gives CASSWTGQGVGEKLFF.

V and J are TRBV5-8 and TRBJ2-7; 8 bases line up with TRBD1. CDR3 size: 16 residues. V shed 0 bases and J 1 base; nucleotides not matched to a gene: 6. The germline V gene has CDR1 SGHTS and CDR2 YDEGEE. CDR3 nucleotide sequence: TGTGCCAGCAGCTTGGCCCGGGACAGGCTTTCCTACGAGCAGTACTTC. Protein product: CASSLARDRLSYEQYF.

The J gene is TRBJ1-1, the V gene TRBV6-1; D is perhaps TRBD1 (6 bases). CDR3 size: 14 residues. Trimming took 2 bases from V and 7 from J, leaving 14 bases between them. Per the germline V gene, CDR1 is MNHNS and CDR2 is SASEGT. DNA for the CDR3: TGTGCCAGCAGTGAATATCAGGGGCTAAGTGAAGCTTTCTTT. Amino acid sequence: CASSEYQGLSEAFF.

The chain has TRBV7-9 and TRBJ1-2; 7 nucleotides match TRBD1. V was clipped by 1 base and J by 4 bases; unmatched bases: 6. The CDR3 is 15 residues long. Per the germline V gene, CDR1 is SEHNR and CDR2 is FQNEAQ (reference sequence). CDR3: CASSLGGDRFYGYTF. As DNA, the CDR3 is TGTGCCAGCAGCTTAGGGGGGGACAGATTCTATGGCTACACCTTC.

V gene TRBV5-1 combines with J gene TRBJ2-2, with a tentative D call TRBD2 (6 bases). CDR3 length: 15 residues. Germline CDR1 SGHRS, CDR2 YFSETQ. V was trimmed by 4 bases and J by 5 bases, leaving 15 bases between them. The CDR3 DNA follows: TGCGCCAGCAGCGTCTCGACTAGTGAAACCGGGGAGCTGTTTTTT. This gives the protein CASSVSTSETGELFF.

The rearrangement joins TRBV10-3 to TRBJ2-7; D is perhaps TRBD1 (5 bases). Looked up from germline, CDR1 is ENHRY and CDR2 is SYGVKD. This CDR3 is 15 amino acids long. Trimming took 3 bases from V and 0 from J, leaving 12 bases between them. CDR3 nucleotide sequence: TGTGCCATCAGTGATAATCGACAGATCTCCTACGAGCAGTACTTC. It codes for CAISDNRQISYEQYF.

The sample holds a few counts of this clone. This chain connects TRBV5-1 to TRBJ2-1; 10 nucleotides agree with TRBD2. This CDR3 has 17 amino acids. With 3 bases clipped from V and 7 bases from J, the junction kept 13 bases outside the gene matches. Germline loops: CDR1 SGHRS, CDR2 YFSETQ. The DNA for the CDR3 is TGCGCCAGCAGCTCCGCGTCACTAGCGGGGACAGGTAATGAGCAGTTCTTC. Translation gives CASSSASLAGTGNEQFF.

CDR3 in DNA: TGCGCCAGCAGCGCGGACAGCTACTCTGGAAACACCATATATTTT. Translated, it gives CASSADSYSGNTIYF. The J gene is TRBJ1-3, the V gene TRBV10-1, with D maybe TRBD1 (6 bases). V shed 6 bases and J shed 0 bases, with 12 bases lying between them. The germline gives CDR1 WNHNN, CDR2 SYGVQD (reference sequence). This CDR3 is built from 15 residues.

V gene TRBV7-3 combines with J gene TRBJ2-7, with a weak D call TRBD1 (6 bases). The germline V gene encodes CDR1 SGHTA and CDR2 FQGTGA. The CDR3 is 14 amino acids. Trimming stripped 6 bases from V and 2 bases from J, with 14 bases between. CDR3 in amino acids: CASRSGTSAYEQYF. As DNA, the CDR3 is TGTGCCAGCAGATCCGGGACATCCGCCTACGAGCAGTACTTC.

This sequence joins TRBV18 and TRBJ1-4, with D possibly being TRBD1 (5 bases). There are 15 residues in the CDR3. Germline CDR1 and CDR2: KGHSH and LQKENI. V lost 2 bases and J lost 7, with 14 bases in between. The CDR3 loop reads CASSPGMGGAEKLFF. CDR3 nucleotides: TGTGCCAGCTCACCAGGAATGGGGGGTGCTGAAAAACTGTTTTTT.

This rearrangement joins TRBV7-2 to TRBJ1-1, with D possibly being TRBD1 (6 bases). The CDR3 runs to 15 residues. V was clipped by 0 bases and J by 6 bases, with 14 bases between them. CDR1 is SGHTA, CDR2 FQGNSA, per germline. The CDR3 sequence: CASSLAEQGTSEAFF. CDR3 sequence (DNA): TGTGCCAGCAGCTTAGCGGAACAGGGAACCTCTGAAGCTTTCTTT.

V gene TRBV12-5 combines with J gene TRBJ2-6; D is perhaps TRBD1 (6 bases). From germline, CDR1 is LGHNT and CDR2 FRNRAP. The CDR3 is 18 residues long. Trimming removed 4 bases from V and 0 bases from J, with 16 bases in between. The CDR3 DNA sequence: TGTGCTAGTGGTTCGCCGGGACAATTCCACTCTGGGGCCAACGTCCTGACTTTC. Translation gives CASGSPGQFHSGANVLTF.

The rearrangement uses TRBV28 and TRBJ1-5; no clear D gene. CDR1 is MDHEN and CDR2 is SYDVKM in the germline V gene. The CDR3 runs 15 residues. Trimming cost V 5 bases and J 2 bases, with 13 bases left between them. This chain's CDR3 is CASSPPLGGNQPQHF. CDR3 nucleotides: TGTGCCAGCAGTCCCCCACTCGGGGGCAATCAGCCCCAGCATTTT. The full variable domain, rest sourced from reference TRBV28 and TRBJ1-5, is DVKVTQSSRYLVKRTGEKVFLECVQDMDHENMFWYRQDPGLGLRLIYFSYDVKMKEKGDIPEGYSVSREKKERFSLILESASTNQTSMYLCASSPPLGGNQPQHFGDGTRLSIL.

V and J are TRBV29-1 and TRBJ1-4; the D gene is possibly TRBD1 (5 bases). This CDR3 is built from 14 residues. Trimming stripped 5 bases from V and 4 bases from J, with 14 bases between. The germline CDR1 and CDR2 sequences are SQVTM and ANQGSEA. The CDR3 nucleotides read TGCAGCGTTCAATCGGGGGAGGGTAATGAAAAACTGTTTTTT. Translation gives CSVQSGEGNEKLFF.

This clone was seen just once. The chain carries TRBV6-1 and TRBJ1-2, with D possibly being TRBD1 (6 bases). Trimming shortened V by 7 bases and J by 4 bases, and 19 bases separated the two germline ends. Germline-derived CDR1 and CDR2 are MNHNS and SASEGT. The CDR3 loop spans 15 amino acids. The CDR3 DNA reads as TGTGCCAGCACCGATGGCGGGGGCCCTCCCTATGGCTACACCTTC. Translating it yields CASTDGGGPPYGYTF.

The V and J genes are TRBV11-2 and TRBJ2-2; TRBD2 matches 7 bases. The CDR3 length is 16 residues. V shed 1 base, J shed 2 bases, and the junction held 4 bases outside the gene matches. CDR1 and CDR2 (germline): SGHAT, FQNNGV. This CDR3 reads CASSLVGGGNTGELFF. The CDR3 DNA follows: TGTGCCAGCAGCTTAGTGGGCGGGGGTAACACCGGGGAGCTGTTTTTT.

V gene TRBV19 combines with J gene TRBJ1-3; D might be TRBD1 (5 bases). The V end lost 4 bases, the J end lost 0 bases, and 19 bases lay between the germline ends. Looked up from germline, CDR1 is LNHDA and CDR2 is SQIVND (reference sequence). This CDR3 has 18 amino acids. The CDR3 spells CASSTRGFSGNSGNTIYF. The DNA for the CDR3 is TGTGCCAGTAGTACCCGGGGGTTCTCAGGGAACTCTGGAAACACCATATATTTT.

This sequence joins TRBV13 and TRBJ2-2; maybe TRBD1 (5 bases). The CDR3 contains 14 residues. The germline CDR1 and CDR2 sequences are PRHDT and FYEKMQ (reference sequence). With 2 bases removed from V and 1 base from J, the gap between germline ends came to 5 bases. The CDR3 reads CASSLQGNTGELFF. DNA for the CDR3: TGTGCCAGCAGCTTACAGGGGAACACCGGGGAGCTGTTTTTT.

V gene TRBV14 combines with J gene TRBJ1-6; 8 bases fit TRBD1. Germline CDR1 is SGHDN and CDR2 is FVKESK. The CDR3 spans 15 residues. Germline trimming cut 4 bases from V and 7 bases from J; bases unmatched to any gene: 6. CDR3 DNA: TGTGCCAGCAGCCCCTTGGACAGGGCGAATTCACCCCTCCACTTT. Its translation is CASSPLDRANSPLHF. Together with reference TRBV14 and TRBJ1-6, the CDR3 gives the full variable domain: EAGVTQFPSHSVIEKGQTVTLRCDPISGHDNLYWYRRVMGKEIKFLLHFVKESKQDESGMPNNRFLAERTGGTYSTLKVQPAELEDSGVYFCASSPLDRANSPLHFGNGTRLTVT.

CDR3 sequence reads: CASRIIDKAYGYTF. The CDR3 region has the DNA TGTGCCAGCAGAATCATCGACAAAGCCTATGGCTACACCTTC. The chain joins TRBV6-5 to TRBJ1-2, with no clear D. Germline V gives CDR1 MNHEY, CDR2 SVGAGI. The CDR3 sequence is 14 residues long. V was trimmed by 6 bases and J by 4 bases, leaving 15 bases between them.

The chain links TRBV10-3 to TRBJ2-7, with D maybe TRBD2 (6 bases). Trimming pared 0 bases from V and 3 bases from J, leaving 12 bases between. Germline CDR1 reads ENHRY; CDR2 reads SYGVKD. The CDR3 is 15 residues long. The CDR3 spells CAISESGGNSYEQYF. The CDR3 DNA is TGTGCCATCAGTGAGTCAGGAGGGAATAGCTACGAGCAGTACTTC.

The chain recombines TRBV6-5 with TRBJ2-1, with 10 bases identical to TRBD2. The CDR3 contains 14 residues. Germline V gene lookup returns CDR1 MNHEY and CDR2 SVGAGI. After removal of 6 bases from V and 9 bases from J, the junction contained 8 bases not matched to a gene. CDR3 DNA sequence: TGTGCCAGCAGGAATAAAGCGGGGGGGCCTGAGCAGTTCTTC. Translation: CASRNKAGGPEQFF.

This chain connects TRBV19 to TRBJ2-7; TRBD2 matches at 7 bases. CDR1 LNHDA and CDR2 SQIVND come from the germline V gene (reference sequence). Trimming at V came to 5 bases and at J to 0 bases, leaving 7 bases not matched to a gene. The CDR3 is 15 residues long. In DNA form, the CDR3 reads TGTGCCAGTAGTTACAGGACTAGGAGCTCCTACGAGCAGTACTTC. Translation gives CASSYRTRSSYEQYF.

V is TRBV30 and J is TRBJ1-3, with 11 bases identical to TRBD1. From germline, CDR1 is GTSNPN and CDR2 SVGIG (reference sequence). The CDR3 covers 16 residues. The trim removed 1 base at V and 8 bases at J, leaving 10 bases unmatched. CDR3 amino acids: CAWSGKDRGHPDTIYF. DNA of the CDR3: TGTGCCTGGAGTGGAAAGGACAGGGGGCACCCGGACACCATATATTTT.